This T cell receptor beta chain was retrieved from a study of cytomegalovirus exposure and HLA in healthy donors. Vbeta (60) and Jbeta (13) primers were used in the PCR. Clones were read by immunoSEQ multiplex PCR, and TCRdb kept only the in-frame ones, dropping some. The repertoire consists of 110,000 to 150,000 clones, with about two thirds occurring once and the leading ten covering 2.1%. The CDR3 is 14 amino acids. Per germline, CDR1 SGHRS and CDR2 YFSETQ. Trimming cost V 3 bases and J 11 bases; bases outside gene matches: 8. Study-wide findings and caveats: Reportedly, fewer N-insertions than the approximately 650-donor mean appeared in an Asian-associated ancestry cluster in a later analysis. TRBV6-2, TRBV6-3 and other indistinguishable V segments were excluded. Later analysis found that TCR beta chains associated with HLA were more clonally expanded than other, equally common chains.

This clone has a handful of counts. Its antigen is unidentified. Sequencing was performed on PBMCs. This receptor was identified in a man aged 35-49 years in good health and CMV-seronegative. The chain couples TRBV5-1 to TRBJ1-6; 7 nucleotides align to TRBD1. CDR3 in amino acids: CASSSRQGRTPLHF. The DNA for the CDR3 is TGCGCCAGCAGCTCCCGACAGGGTCGAACACCCCTCCACTTT.